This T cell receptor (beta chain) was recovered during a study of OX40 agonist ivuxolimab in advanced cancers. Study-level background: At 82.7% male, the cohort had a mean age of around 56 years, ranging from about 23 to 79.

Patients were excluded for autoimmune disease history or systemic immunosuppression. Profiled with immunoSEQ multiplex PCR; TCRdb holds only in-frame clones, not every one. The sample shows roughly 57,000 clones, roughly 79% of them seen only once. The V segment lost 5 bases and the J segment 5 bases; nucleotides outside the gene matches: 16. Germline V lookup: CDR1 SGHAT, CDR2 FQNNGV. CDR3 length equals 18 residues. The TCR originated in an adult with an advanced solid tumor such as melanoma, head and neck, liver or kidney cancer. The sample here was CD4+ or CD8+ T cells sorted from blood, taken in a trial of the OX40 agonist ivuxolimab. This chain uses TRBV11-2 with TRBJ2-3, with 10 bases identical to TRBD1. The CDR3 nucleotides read TGTGCCAGCAGCCTTCCGGCCCGACCCGACAGGGGGCGAGATACGCAGTATTTT. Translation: CASSLPARPDRGRDTQYF.